This TCR beta chain originates from a study of T cells in Graves' hyperthyroidism and ophthalmopathy. General study results and limits: Onset of ophthalmopathy came a median about 6.5 months after the model predicted it.

CDR1 MNHNY and CDR2 SVGAGI come from the germline V gene (reference sequence). Trimming stripped 0 bases from V and 7 bases from J, with 10 bases between. This CDR3 has 14 amino acids. Patients having uncontrolled infection, another autoimmune disease, pregnancy or lactation were not included. The source of the PBMCs was 10 ml of fresh peripheral blood. This clonotype occurred many times. Its antigen is currently unknown. Authors of the study amplified TCR beta CDR3 regions from RNA transcripts. With the HTBI primer set, the TCR CDR3 went through a first round of RT-PCR. MiXCR, run by TCRdb on the multiplex PCR reads, gives a single entry per CDR3 protein. The sample contains fewer than 450,000 distinct CDR3 sequences, less than 20% of which appear only once.

This chain connects TRBV6-6 to TRBJ2-1, with no clear D. The TCR originated in a man aged 18-30 years with Graves' ophthalmopathy. Material: blood. The CDR3 nucleotides are TGTGCCAGCAGTTACTCTCCGGCAGATAATGAGCAGTTCTTC. It translates to CASSYSPADNEQFF.